Below are 16 T cell receptor beta chains sequenced from a single sample in a study of beta chain features in type 1 diabetes. cDNA synthesis used the whole RNA isolate, giving expressed TCRB sequences. Some clones are missing from TCRdb's copy, which holds only in-frame ones; the method was immunoSEQ multiplex PCR. The profile shows 250,000 to 300,000 clones, 24% of them singletons. These receptors lack a known antigen. Points from the study as a whole: For Type 1 diabetes patients, all four CD4+ subsets carried TCRB CDR3s that were moderately but significantly shorter.

The sample comprised naive CD4+ T cells from blood. The receptor source for this set is a woman in her 30s with type 1 diabetes.

This clone has only one observation. The V call is TRBV13, the J call TRBJ2-7, with a weak D call TRBD1 (6 bases). Germline CDR1 and CDR2: PRHDT and FYEKMQ (reference sequence). V lost 5 bases and J 2 bases, leaving 25 bases between the germline ends. The CDR3 contains 18 residues. CDR3 in DNA: TGTGCCAGCAGCCAGAGAGTATGGGGGCAGGTGGTACCCTACGAGCAGTACTTC. This sequence encodes CASSQRVWGQVVPYEQYF.

The chain recombines TRBV15 with TRBJ2-7, with no clear D. The CDR3 extends over 12 amino acids. Germline assignment: CDR1 LNHNV and CDR2 YYDKDF (reference sequence). V was trimmed by 3 bases and J by 2 bases, leaving 5 bases between them. DNA of the CDR3: TGTGCCACCAGCAGCGAGACCTACGAGCAGTACTTC. It codes for CATSSETYEQYF.

There are a few counts of this clone. The chain uses TRBV7-2 and TRBJ1-1; TRBD1 agrees at 9 bases. CDR3 length equals 16 residues. Germline V gene sequence: CDR1 SGHTA, CDR2 FQGNSA. V shed 2 bases and J 4 bases; nucleotides not matched to a gene: 8. The chain's CDR3 is CASSLRGQGRGTEAFF. CDR3 DNA sequence: TGTGCCAGCAGCTTAAGGGGACAGGGTAGAGGCACTGAAGCTTTCTTT. Filled out from reference TRBV7-2 and TRBJ1-1, the complete variable domain reads GAGVSQSPSNKVTEKGKDVELRCDPISGHTALYWYRQSLGQGLEFLIYFQGNSAPDKSGLPSDRFSAERTGGSVSTLTIQRTQQEDSAVYLCASSLRGQGRGTEAFFGQGTRLTVV.

The count of this clone is one. This chain uses TRBV6-6 with TRBJ2-3; possible D gene TRBD2, 5 bases. The V end lost 2 bases, the J end lost 7 bases, and 10 bases lay between the germline ends. Germline V gene data show CDR1 as MNHNY and CDR2 as SVGAGI (reference sequence). The CDR3 is 13 amino acids. CDR3 in amino acids: CASSYDLAHTQYF. CDR3 sequence (DNA): TGTGCCAGCAGTTACGATCTAGCTCATACGCAGTATTTT.

The CDR3: CASSRLQRDSYNEQFF. Written as DNA, the CDR3 is TGTGCCAGCAGCCGTCTCCAGCGGGACTCCTACAATGAGCAGTTCTTC. The genes are TRBV7-2 and TRBJ2-1, with 7 bases that match TRBD2. Germline-derived CDR1 and CDR2 are SGHTA and FQGNSA. The CDR3 has 16 amino acids. V was clipped by 5 bases and J by 0 bases; unmatched bases: 7.

This clone came up a few times. V and J are TRBV7-9 and TRBJ1-1; D not certain. Germline V CDR1 and CDR2: SEHNR, FQNEAQ (reference sequence). The CDR3 is 12 amino acids. The ends were cut back, 6 bases at V and 5 bases at J, with 10 bases in the middle. CDR3 DNA: TGTGCCAGCAGGCGGACGGGGACTGAAGCTTTCTTT. Translated, it gives CASRRTGTEAFF. Filled out from reference TRBV7-9 and TRBJ1-1, the complete variable domain reads DTGVSQNPRHKITKRGQNVTFRCDPISEHNRLYWYRQTLGQGPEFLTYFQNEAQLEKSRLLSDRFSAERPKGSFSTLEIQRTEQGDSAMYLCASRRTGTEAFFGQGTRLTVV.

In its sample, this clone was seen a few times. This chain links TRBV28 with TRBJ2-5, with 9 positions matching TRBD2. The CDR3 is 15 residues long. Germline CDR1 MDHEN, CDR2 SYDVKM. The junction had 9 bases not matched to a gene; V was cut back by 7 bases and J by 3 bases. DNA of the CDR3: TGTGCCAGCATTACGGGAGCGGGAGGAGAAGAGACCCAGTACTTC. Translated: CASITGAGGEETQYF.

This clone showed up just a few times. This chain connects TRBV18 to TRBJ2-7; 9 positions agree with TRBD1. This CDR3 has 14 amino acids. Germline CDR1 reads KGHSH; CDR2 reads LQKENI. The J segment lost 4 bases and the V segment lost 3 bases, leaving 4 bases of the junction unmatched. In DNA, the CDR3 is TGTGCCAGCTCACCCGGGACAGGGCCTTACGAGCAGTACTTC. It specifies CASSPGTGPYEQYF.

The chain has TRBV15 and TRBJ2-7; tentative D call: TRBD2 (6 bases). Looked up from germline, CDR1 is LNHNV and CDR2 is YYDKDF (reference sequence). The CDR3 length is 15 residues. The V and J ends lost 3 bases and 6 bases respectively, with 18 bases between them. The CDR3 region is CATSSPSEGRPEQYF. In nucleotides, the CDR3 is TGTGCCACCAGCAGTCCTAGCGAGGGACGGCCCGAGCAGTACTTC.

The genes are TRBV19 and TRBJ2-5, with 7 bases matching TRBD2. J was trimmed by 5 bases and V by 5 bases; bases with no gene match: 2. The CDR3 extends over 12 amino acids. Germline V gene lookup returns CDR1 LNHDA and CDR2 SQIVND (reference sequence). CDR3 bases: TGTGCCAGTAGTCTAGCGGAGGAGACCCAGTACTTC. This encodes CASSLAEETQYF. The variable domain in full, completed from reference TRBV19 and TRBJ2-5, reads DGGITQSPKYLFRKEGQNVTLSCEQNLNHDAMYWYRQDPGQGLRLIYYSQIVNDFQKGDIAEGYSVSREKKESFPLTVTSAQKNPTAFYLCASSLAEETQYFGPGTRLLVL.

In its sample, this clone was seen a few times. The V gene is TRBV2, the J gene TRBJ2-5; TRBD2 aligns across 13 bases. The CDR3 is 13 amino acids. Trimming removed 6 bases from V and 14 bases from J; junction bases left unmatched: 9. Germline loops: CDR1 SNHLY, CDR2 FYNNEI. This chain's CDR3 is CASRDVGTSGDYF. DNA of the CDR3: TGTGCCAGCAGGGACGTCGGGACTAGCGGGGACTACTTC.

J is TRBJ2-5 and V is TRBV7-3; TRBD1 matches 7 bases. CDR1 is SGHTA, CDR2 FQGTGA, per germline. There are 14 residues in the CDR3. With 4 bases clipped from V and 5 bases from J, the junction kept 7 bases outside the gene matches. The CDR3 DNA reads as TGTGCCAGCAGCTCCCGAGGCAGGGGGGAGACCCAGTACTTC. As protein: CASSSRGRGETQYF.

This clone occurred a few times. The CDR3 loop is CASVPQGQSYEQYF. CDR3 in DNA: TGTGCCTCAGTGCCCCAGGGTCAATCCTACGAGCAGTACTTC. V and J are TRBV2 and TRBJ2-7, with D perhaps matching TRBD1 (5 bases). The germline V gene encodes CDR1 SNHLY and CDR2 FYNNEI. V lost 11 bases to trimming and J lost 1 base, with 18 bases between them. The CDR3 is 14 residues long.

The chain carries TRBV10-3 and TRBJ2-1, with 9 bases matching TRBD1. The trim removed 5 bases at V and 7 bases at J, leaving 3 bases unmatched. The V gene's germline CDR1 is ENHRY and CDR2 SYGVKD. The CDR3 has 13 amino acids. The CDR3 here is CAISPGTGNEQFF. The DNA of the CDR3 is TGTGCCATCAGTCCCGGGACAGGGAATGAGCAGTTCTTC.

The sample holds one count of this clone. V and J are TRBV5-6 and TRBJ1-2; D not certain. This CDR3 contains 14 residues. Trimming removed 2 bases at V and 4 bases at J, with 12 bases between. The germline gives CDR1 SGHDT, CDR2 YYEEEE. The CDR3 sequence: CASSFPQKRYGYTF. The CDR3 region has the DNA TGTGCCAGCAGCTTCCCACAGAAACGCTATGGCTACACCTTC.

The chain is built from TRBV7-9 and TRBJ2-5; D may be TRBD1 (5 bases). The J call may be incorrect, as the DNA end agrees better with TRBJ2-7. Germline assignment: CDR1 SEHNR and CDR2 FQNEAQ (reference sequence). The CDR3 covers 13 residues. In DNA form, the CDR3 reads TGTGCCAGCAGCTTAGTACAGGCCTACGAGCAGTACTTC. Its protein product is CASSLVQAYEQYF.